These T cell receptor beta chains were read from a single sample in a study of cytomegalovirus exposure and HLA in healthy donors. Profiled with immunoSEQ multiplex PCR; TCRdb holds only in-frame clones, not every one. The sample lists some 210,000 clones; approximately 80% were seen once. Material: PBMCs. The origin of the receptors is a male donor in good health and CMV-seronegative. CDR3s include the opening cysteine and the closing phenylalanine or tryptophan. The D gene is left open where the match is weak. The size of a clone is reported for some rows only, either as once, few or many, or as a class for expanded clones.

clone size,V gene,D gene,J gene,CDR3 protein,CDR3 DNA
.,TRBV19,.,TRBJ2-5,CASSMAGPETQYF,TGTGCCAGTAGTATGGCAGGGCCAGAGACCCAGTACTTC
.,TRBV27,TRBD2,TRBJ2-2,CASSFGGLAVEGTGELFF,TGTGCCAGCAGTTTTGGGGGACTAGCGGTGGAGGGCACCGGGGAGCTGTTTTTT
.,TRBV7-3,TRBD2,TRBJ2-3,CASSLMSAGSTDTQYF,TGTGCCAGCAGCTTAATGTCAGCGGGGAGCACAGATACGCAGTATTTT
.,TRBV2,TRBD1,TRBJ2-5,CASSGDRGFETQYF,TGTGCCAGCAGTGGGGACAGGGGATTCGAGACCCAGTACTTC
once,TRBV27,TRBD2,TRBJ2-7,CASSVAGGGYEQYF,TGTGCCAGCAGTGTCGCGGGAGGGGGATACGAGCAGTACTTC
few,TRBV11-2,.,TRBJ2-3,CASSLVGVGNTQYF,TGTGCCAGCAGCCTCGTAGGGGTTGGGAATACGCAGTATTTT
.,TRBV18,.,TRBJ1-6,CASSLAGLNSPLHF,TGTGCCAGCTCACTGGCAGGGTTGAATTCACCCCTCCACTTT
.,TRBV5-5,TRBD2,TRBJ2-7,CASSLVAGYEQYF,TGTGCCAGCAGCTTGGTAGCGGGCTACGAGCAGTACTTC
.,TRBV5-1,TRBD2,TRBJ2-7,CASSLIAGRYEQYF,TGCGCCAGCAGCTTGATAGCGGGGAGATACGAGCAGTACTTC
.,TRBV28,TRBD1,TRBJ1-5,CASSRIRDSSNQPQHF,TGTGCCAGCAGTCGAATCCGGGACAGTAGCAATCAGCCCCAGCATTTT
.,TRBV5-6,.,TRBJ2-1,CASSLAREGLEEQFF,TGTGCCAGCAGCTTGGCGCGCGAGGGTTTGGAGGAGCAGTTCTTC
.,TRBV7-3,TRBD1,TRBJ1-1,CASSSGTASFMNTEAFF,TGTGCCAGCAGTTCCGGGACAGCGTCATTCATGAACACTGAAGCTTTCTTT
once,TRBV19,TRBD2,TRBJ2-7,CASSPRTSGRSREQYF,TGTGCCAGTAGTCCTAGGACTAGCGGGAGGAGTCGCGAGCAGTACTTC
.,TRBV7-9,.,TRBJ1-4,CSSSFAEGKLFF,TGTTCCAGCAGCTTCGCGGAGGGGAAACTGTTTTTT
.,TRBV5-6,.,TRBJ2-7,CASSSQGPSYEQYF,TGTGCCAGCAGCTCGCAGGGGCCCTCCTACGAGCAGTACTTC
few,TRBV27,TRBD2,TRBJ2-1,CASRPLAGALHEQFF,TGTGCCAGCCGCCCGCTAGCGGGAGCCCTGCATGAGCAGTTCTTC
.,TRBV14,.,TRBJ1-1,CASSQAGGGGSGAFF,TGTGCCAGCAGCCAGGCCGGTGGGGGCGGGTCTGGAGCTTTCTTT
.,TRBV5-1,TRBD2,TRBJ2-1,CASSRRTSGSSSYNEQFF,TGCGCCAGCAGCAGAAGGACTAGCGGGAGTAGCTCCTACAATGAGCAGTTCTTC
.,TRBV30,.,TRBJ1-6,CVRSSSYNSPLHF,TGTGTACGTTCTAGCTCCTATAATTCACCCCTCCACTTT
.,TRBV18,TRBD1,TRBJ1-2,CASSPTGDYGYTF,TGTGCCAGCTCACCAACAGGGGACTATGGCTACACCTTC
once,TRBV5-1,.,TRBJ2-7,CASTSGTLAYEQYF,TGCGCCAGCACCTCGGGGACATTAGCCTACGAGCAGTACTTC
.,TRBV10-1,.,TRBJ1-3,CASSESGGTGGNTIYF,TGCGCCAGCAGTGAGTCGGGTGGAACAGGAGGAAACACCATATATTTT
.,TRBV28,.,TRBJ1-5,CASTLLQGQGLRQPQHF,TGTGCCAGCACCCTCCTGCAGGGGCAGGGGCTAAGGCAGCCCCAGCATTTT
.,TRBV7-2,TRBD2,TRBJ2-1,CASSPLAGAPGSYNEQFF,TGTGCCAGCAGCCCACTAGCGGGAGCCCCTGGCTCCTACAATGAGCAGTTCTTC
.,TRBV9,TRBD2,TRBJ2-7,CASSASLAGGPEQYF,TGTGCCAGCAGCGCCTCACTAGCGGGAGGCCCCGAGCAGTACTTC
many,TRBV27,TRBD2,TRBJ2-2,CASSSGLAGGPGELFF,TGTGCCAGCAGTTCGGGACTAGCGGGAGGGCCCGGGGAGCTGTTTTTT
few,TRBV29-1,.,TRBJ2-7,CSVEDGSKKSPYEQYF,TGCAGCGTTGAAGATGGTTCCAAAAAGAGTCCCTACGAGCAGTACTTC
.,TRBV19,TRBD2,TRBJ2-3,CASSFSTSGAPTDTQYF,TGTGCCAGTAGTTTCTCGACTAGCGGAGCCCCCACAGATACGCAGTATTTT
.,TRBV10-3,.,TRBJ1-2,CAISELGSAGGYTF,TGTGCCATCAGTGAACTCGGGAGTGCAGGTGGCTACACCTTC
.,TRBV28,.,TRBJ2-7,CASSTDINEQYF,TGTGCCAGCAGTACGGACATTAACGAGCAGTACTTC
few,TRBV27,TRBD2,TRBJ2-4,CASSSGLAQRDIQYF,TGTGCCAGCAGTTCGGGACTAGCCCAACGGGACATTCAGTACTTC
.,TRBV19,.,TRBJ2-1,CASKPALLDNEQFF,TGTGCCAGTAAGCCAGCGTTGTTGGACAATGAGCAGTTCTTC